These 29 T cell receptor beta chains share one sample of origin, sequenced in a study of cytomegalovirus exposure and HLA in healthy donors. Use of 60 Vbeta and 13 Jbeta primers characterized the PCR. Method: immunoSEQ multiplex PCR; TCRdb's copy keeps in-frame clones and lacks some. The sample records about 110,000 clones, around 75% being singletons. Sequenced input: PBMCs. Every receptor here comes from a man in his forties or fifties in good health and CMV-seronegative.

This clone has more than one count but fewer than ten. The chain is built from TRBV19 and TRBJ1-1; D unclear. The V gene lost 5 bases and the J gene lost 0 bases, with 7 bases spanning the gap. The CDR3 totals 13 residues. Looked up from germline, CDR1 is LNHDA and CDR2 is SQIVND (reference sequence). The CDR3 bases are TGTGCCAGTAGTCAGAGGCTGAACACTGAAGCTTTCTTT. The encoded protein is CASSQRLNTEAFF.

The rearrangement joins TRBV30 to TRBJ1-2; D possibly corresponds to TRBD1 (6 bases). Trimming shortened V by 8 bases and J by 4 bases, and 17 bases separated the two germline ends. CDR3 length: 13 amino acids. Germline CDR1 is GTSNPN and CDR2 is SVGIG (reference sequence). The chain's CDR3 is CALTIGQFYGYTF. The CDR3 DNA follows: TGTGCCCTAACCATCGGACAGTTCTATGGCTACACCTTC.

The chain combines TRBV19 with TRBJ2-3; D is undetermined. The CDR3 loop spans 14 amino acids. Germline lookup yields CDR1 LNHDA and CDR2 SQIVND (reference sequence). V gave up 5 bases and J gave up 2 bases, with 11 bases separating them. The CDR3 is CASSARHHTDTQYF. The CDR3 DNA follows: TGTGCCAGTAGTGCGAGACACCACACAGATACGCAGTATTTT. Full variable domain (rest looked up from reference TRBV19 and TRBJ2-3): DGGITQSPKYLFRKEGQNVTLSCEQNLNHDAMYWYRQDPGQGLRLIYYSQIVNDFQKGDIAEGYSVSREKKESFPLTVTSAQKNPTAFYLCASSARHHTDTQYFGPGTRLTVL.

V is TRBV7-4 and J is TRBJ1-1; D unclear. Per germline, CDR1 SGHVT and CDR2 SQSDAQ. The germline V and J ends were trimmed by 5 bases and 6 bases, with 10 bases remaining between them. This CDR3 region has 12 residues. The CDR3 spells CASSRGGAEAFF. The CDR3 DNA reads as TGTGCCAGCAGCCGAGGAGGAGCTGAAGCTTTCTTT.

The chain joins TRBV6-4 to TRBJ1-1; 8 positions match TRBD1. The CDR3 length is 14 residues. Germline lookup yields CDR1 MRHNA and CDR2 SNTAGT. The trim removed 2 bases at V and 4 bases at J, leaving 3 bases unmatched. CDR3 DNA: TGTGCCAGCAGTGACGGGCAGGGGGCCACTGAAGCTTTCTTT. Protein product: CASSDGQGATEAFF.

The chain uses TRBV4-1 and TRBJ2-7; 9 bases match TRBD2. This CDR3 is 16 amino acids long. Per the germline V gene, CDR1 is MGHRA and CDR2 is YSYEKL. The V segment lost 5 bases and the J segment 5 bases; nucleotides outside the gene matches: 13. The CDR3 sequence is CASSFLSGRLVDEQYF. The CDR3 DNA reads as TGCGCCAGCAGCTTTCTTAGCGGGAGATTAGTTGACGAGCAGTACTTC.

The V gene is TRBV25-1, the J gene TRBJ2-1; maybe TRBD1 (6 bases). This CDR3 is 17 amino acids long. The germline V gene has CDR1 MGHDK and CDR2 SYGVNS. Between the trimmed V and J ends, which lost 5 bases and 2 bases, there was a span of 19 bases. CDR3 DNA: TGTGCCAGCAGTCCCAGGACAGACATCCCTCCCTACAATGAGCAGTTCTTC. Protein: CASSPRTDIPPYNEQFF. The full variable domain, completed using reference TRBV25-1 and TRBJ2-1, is EADIYQTPRYLVIGTGKKITLECSQTMGHDKMYWYQQDPGMELHLIHYSYGVNSTEKGDLSSESTVSRIRTEHFPLTLESARPSHTSQYLCASSPRTDIPPYNEQFFGPGTRLTVL.

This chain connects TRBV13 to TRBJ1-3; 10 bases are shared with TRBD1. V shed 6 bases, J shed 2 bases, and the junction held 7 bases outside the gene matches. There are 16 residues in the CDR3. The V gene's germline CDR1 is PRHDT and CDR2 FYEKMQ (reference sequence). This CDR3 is CASRRLGTGAGNTIYF. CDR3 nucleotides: TGTGCCAGCAGAAGATTAGGGACAGGGGCTGGAAACACCATATATTTT.

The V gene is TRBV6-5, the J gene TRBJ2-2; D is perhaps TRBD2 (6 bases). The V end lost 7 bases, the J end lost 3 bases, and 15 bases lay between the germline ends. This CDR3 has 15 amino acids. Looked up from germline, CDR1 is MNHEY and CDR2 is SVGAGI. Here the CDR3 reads CASNYGGSYTGELFF. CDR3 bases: TGTGCCAGCAACTACGGGGGTTCATACACCGGGGAGCTGTTTTTT.

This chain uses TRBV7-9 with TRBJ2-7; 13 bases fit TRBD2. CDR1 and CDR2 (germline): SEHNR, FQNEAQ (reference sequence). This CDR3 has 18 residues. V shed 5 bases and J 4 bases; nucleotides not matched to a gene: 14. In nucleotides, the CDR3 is TGTGCCAGCAGCCCCCCATGGACTAGCGGGAGTGATTGGTACGAGCAGTACTTC. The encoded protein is CASSPPWTSGSDWYEQYF.

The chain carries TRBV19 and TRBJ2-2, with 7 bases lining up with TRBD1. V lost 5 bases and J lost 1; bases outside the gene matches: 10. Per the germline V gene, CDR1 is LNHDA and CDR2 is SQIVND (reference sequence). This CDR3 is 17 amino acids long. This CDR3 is CASSFPTWTGNTGELFF. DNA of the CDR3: TGTGCCAGTAGTTTCCCGACATGGACAGGGAACACCGGGGAGCTGTTTTTT.

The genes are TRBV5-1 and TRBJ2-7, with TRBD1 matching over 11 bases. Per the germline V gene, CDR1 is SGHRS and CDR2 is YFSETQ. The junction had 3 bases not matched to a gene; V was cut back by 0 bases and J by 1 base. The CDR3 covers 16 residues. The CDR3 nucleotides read TGCGCCAGCAGCTTGGATGGACAGGGGGCTTCCTACGAGCAGTACTTC. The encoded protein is CASSLDGQGASYEQYF.

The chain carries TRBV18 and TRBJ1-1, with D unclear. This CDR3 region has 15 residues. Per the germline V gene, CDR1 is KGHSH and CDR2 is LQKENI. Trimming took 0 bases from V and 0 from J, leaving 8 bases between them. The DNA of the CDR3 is TGTGCCAGCTCACCACCGCAGACACTGAACACTGAAGCTTTCTTT. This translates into CASSPPQTLNTEAFF.

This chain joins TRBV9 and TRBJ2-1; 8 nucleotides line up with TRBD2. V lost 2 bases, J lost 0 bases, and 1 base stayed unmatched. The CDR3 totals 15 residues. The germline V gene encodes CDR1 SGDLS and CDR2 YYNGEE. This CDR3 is CASSVSGNSYNEQFF. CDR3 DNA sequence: TGTGCCAGCAGCGTTAGCGGGAACTCCTACAATGAGCAGTTCTTC.

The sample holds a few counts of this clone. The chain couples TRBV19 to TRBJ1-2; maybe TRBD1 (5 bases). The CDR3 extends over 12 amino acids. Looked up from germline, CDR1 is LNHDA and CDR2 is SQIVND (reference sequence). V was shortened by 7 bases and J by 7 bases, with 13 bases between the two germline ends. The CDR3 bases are TGTGCCAGTACCCTCGACAGACTTGGCTACACCTTC. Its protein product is CASTLDRLGYTF.

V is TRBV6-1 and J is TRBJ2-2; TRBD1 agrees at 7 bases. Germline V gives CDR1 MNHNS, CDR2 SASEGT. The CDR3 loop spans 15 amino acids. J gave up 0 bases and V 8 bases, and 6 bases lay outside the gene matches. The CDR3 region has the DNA TGTGCCAGCGCTCGGGACAGATCGAACACCGGGGAGCTGTTTTTT. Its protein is CASARDRSNTGELFF.

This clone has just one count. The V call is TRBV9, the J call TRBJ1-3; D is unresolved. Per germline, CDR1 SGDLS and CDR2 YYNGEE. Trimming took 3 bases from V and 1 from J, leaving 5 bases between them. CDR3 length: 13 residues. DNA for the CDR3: TGTGCCAGCAGCGGAGGATCTGGAAACACCATATATTTT. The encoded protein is CASSGGSGNTIYF.

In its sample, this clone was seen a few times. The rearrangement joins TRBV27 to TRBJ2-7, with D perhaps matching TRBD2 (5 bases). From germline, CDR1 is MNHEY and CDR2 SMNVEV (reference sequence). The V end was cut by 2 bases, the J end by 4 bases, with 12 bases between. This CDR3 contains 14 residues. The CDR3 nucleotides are TGTGCCAGCAGTTTAGCACGCCCGGGGTACGAGCAGTACTTC. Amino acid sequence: CASSLARPGYEQYF.

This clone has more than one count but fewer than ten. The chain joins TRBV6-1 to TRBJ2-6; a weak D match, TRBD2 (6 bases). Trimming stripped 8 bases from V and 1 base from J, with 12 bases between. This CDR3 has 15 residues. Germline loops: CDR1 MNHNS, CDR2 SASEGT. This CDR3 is CASPGDLSGANVLTF. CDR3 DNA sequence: TGTGCCAGCCCGGGGGACCTGTCTGGGGCCAACGTCCTGACTTTC.

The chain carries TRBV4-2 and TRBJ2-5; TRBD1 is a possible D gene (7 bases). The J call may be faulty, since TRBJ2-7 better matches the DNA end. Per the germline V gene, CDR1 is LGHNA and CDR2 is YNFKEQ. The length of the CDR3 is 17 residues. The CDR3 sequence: CASSQRGAGGSSYEQYF. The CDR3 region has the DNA TGTGCCAGCAGCCAAAGGGGGGCAGGGGGAAGCTCCTACGAGCAGTACTTC.

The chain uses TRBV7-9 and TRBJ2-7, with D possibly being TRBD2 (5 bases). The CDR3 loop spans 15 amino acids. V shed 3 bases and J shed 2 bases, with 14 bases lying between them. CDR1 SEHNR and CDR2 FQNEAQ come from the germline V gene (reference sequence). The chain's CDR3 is CASSLSSTLAYEQYF. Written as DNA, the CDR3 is TGTGCCAGCAGCTTGAGTTCGACACTAGCCTACGAGCAGTACTTC.

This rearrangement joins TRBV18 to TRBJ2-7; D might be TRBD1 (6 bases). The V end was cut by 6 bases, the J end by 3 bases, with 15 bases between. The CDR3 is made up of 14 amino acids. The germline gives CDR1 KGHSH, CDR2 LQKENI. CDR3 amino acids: CASSQARGNYEQYF. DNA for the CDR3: TGTGCCAGCTCCCAGGCCAGGGGCAACTACGAGCAGTACTTC.

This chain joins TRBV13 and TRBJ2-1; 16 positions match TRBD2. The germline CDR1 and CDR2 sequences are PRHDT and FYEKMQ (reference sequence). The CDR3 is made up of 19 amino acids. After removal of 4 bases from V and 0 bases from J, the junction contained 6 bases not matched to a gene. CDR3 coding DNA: TGTGCCAGCAGCTCCTCTGGGACTAGCGGGGGGGCCTCCTACAATGAGCAGTTCTTC. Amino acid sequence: CASSSSGTSGGASYNEQFF.

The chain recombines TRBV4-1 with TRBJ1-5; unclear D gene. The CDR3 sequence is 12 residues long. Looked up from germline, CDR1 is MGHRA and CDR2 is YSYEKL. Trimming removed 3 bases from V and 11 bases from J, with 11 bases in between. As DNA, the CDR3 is TGCGCCAGCAGCCACCCCCTCGGGACCCAGCATTTT. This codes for CASSHPLGTQHF.

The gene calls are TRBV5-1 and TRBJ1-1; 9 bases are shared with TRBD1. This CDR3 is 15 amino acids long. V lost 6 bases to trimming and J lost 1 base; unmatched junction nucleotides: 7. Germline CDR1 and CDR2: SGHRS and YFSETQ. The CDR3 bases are TGCGCCAGCAAAATACAGGGGGCCGCGAACACTGAAGCTTTCTTT. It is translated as CASKIQGAANTEAFF.

CDR3 bases: TGCGCCAGCAGCTTGGTCCCTAGCCCGCGGCGAGATACGCAGTATTTT. It translates to CASSLVPSPRRDTQYF. The chain has TRBV5-1 and TRBJ2-3, with D possibly matching TRBD2 (5 bases). The CDR3 covers 16 residues. V was cut by 0 bases and J by 5 bases, with 16 bases left in between. Germline-derived CDR1 and CDR2 are SGHRS and YFSETQ.

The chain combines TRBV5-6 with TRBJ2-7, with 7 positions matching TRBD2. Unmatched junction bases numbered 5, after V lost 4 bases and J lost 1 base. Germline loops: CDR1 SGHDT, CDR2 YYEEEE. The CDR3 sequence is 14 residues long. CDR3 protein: CASSPTGGSYEQYF. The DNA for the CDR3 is TGTGCCAGCAGCCCCACCGGGGGGTCCTACGAGCAGTACTTC.

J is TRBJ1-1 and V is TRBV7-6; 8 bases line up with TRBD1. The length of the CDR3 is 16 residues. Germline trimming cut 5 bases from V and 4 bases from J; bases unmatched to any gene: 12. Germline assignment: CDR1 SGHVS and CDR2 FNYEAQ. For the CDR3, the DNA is TGTGCCAGCAGCACGACGCTGGACAGGGTTGGCACTGAAGCTTTCTTT. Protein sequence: CASSTTLDRVGTEAFF. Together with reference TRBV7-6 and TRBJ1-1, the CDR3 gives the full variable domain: GAGVSQSPRYKVTKRGQDVALRCDPISGHVSLYWYRQALGQGPEFLTYFNYEAQQDKSGLPNDRFSAERPEGSISTLTIQRTEQRDSAMYRCASSTTLDRVGTEAFFGQGTRLTVV.

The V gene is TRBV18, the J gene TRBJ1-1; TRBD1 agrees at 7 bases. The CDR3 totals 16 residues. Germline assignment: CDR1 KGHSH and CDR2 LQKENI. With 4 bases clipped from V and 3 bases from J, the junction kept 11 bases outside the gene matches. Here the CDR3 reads CASSRGLGGKDTEAFF. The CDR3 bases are TGTGCCAGCTCACGAGGTTTAGGGGGCAAGGACACTGAAGCTTTCTTT.